This entry lists 9 T cell receptor beta chains sequenced from one sample in a study of blood T cell repertoires in COVID-19. Here immunoSEQ multiplex PCR was the method, and the copy in TCRdb shows in-frame clones only, minus some. The sample lists some 70,000 clones; nearly 80% were seen once. Input material: peripheral blood. The receptor set was obtained from a woman between 55 and 75 years old with acute or convalescent COVID-19.

The V gene is TRBV6-5, the J gene TRBJ1-1, with 9 bases lining up with TRBD1. The length of the CDR3 is 16 residues. Trimming removed 2 bases from V and 1 base from J; junction bases left unmatched: 5. Germline V gene data show CDR1 as MNHEY and CDR2 as SVGAGI. The CDR3 protein is CASSYRGQGKNTEAFF. The CDR3 bases are TGTGCCAGCAGTTACCGGGGACAGGGCAAGAACACTGAAGCTTTCTTT.

Of note for this clone: This specimen includes other DNA sequences encoding the same CDR3. The chain is built from TRBV7-2 and TRBJ2-5; 9 positions match TRBD2. The CDR3 has 15 amino acids. Germline V gene data show CDR1 as SGHTA and CDR2 as FQGNSA. The J segment lost 5 bases and the V segment lost 1 base, leaving 5 bases of the junction unmatched. CDR3 amino acids: CASSLVTRGGETQYF. CDR3 bases: TGTGCCAGCAGCTTAGTAACGCGGGGGGGGGAGACCCAGTACTTC.

The V call is TRBV7-9, the J call TRBJ2-1, with 14 bases that match TRBD2. CDR1 is SEHNR and CDR2 is FQNEAQ in the germline V gene (reference sequence). J lost 5 bases, V lost 5 bases, and 5 bases had no gene match. CDR3 length equals 16 residues. The CDR3 sequence: CASSPRLAGGDNEQFF. As DNA, the CDR3 is TGTGCCAGCAGCCCCCGACTAGCGGGGGGGGACAATGAGCAGTTCTTC.

Details on this clone: This CDR3 is also generated by other DNA sequences in the sample. The chain carries TRBV6-5 and TRBJ2-3; 9 nucleotides align to TRBD2. Per the germline V gene, CDR1 is MNHEY and CDR2 is SVGAGI. V dropped 4 bases and J dropped 1; count of bases not matched to a gene: 0. CDR3 length: 14 amino acids. The CDR3 loop is CASSLAGGTDTQYF. For the CDR3, the DNA is TGTGCCAGCAGTTTAGCGGGGGGCACAGATACGCAGTATTTT.

This clone appeared a few times. The gene calls are TRBV28 and TRBJ1-2, with a possible D match to TRBD1 (5 bases). The germline gives CDR1 MDHEN, CDR2 SYDVKM. Trimming pared 5 bases from V and 6 bases from J, leaving 7 bases between. This CDR3 region has 11 residues. The CDR3 region is CASSLGDGYTF. The CDR3 DNA is TGTGCCAGCAGTCTAGGGGATGGCTACACCTTC.

V gene TRBV11-2 combines with J gene TRBJ1-3; maybe TRBD1 (5 bases). CDR3 length equals 17 residues. The germline gives CDR1 SGHAT, CDR2 FQNNGV. V lost 1 base and J 0 bases, leaving 13 bases between the germline ends. CDR3 region: CASSLGQKGYSGNTIYF. The CDR3 coding sequence is TGTGCCAGCAGCTTAGGACAGAAAGGTTACTCTGGAAACACCATATATTTT.

The V gene is TRBV9, the J gene TRBJ1-1; no reliable D call. This CDR3 spans 14 amino acids. CDR1 SGDLS and CDR2 YYNGEE come from the germline V gene. The V gene lost 3 bases and the J gene lost 4 bases, with 13 bases spanning the gap. In DNA, the CDR3 is TGTGCCAGCAGCGCCGGACTGGCAGGCACTGAAGCTTTCTTT. It translates to CASSAGLAGTEAFF.

The chain couples TRBV2 to TRBJ2-1; D gene uncertain. V was trimmed by 1 base and J by 2 bases, leaving 6 bases between them. Germline CDR1 SNHLY, CDR2 FYNNEI. The CDR3 has 14 residues. CDR3 sequence (DNA): TGTGCCAGCAGTGAAGACGAGGCCTACAATGAGCAGTTCTTC. It yields the protein CASSEDEAYNEQFF. Supplemented by reference TRBV2 and TRBJ2-1, the full variable domain reads EPEVTQTPSHQVTQMGQEVILRCVPISNHLYFYWYRQILGQKVEFLVSFYNNEISEKSEIFDDQFSVERPDGSNFTLKIRSTKLEDSAMYFCASSEDEAYNEQFFGPGTRLTVL.

The chain uses TRBV9 and TRBJ2-5, with D uncertain. This CDR3 is built from 15 residues. The V end lost 2 bases, the J end lost 7 bases, and 18 bases lay between the germline ends. Germline V gives CDR1 SGDLS, CDR2 YYNGEE. CDR3 loop: CASSVSATADWTQYF. The CDR3 DNA sequence: TGTGCCAGCAGCGTGAGCGCGACGGCGGATTGGACCCAGTACTTC.